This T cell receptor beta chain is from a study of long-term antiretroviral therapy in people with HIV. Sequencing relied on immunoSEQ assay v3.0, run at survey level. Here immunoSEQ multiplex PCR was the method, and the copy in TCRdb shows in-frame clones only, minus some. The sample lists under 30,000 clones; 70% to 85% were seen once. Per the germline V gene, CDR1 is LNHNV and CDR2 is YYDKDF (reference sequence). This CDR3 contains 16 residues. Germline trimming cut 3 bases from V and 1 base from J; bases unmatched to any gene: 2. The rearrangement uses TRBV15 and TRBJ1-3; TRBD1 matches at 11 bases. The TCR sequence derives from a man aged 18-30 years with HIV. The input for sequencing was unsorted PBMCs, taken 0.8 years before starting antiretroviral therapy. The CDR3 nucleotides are TGTGCCACCAGCAGGGACAGGGGGCGTTCTGGAAACACCATATATTTT. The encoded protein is CATSRDRGRSGNTIYF.